The 20 T cell receptor beta chains below were found in one sample sequenced in a study of blood T cell repertoires in COVID-19. TCRdb keeps only in-frame clones here, not all; method: immunoSEQ multiplex PCR. The table records tens of thousands of clones, around four fifths of them present only once. Material for sequencing was peripheral blood. Every receptor here comes from a man aged 50-60 years with acute or convalescent COVID-19.

The chain joins TRBV4-1 to TRBJ2-7; tentative D call: TRBD2 (6 bases). Between the trimmed V and J ends, which lost 8 bases and 2 bases, there was a span of 13 bases. The germline V gene has CDR1 MGHRA and CDR2 YSYEKL. This CDR3 has 13 amino acids. CDR3 amino acids: CASQGLQTYEQYF. The CDR3 bases are TGCGCCAGCCAGGGACTGCAAACCTACGAGCAGTACTTC.

The rearrangement links TRBV9 to TRBJ2-5, with 7 bases lining up with TRBD2. The germline V gene has CDR1 SGDLS and CDR2 YYNGEE. J lost 5 bases, V lost 4 bases, and 8 bases had no gene match. CDR3 length equals 14 residues. The CDR3, as DNA: TGTGCCAGCAGCCCCCGGGCCGGGGGGGAGACCCAGTACTTC. This translates into CASSPRAGGETQYF.

The V call is TRBV19, the J call TRBJ2-1; D is possibly TRBD1 (5 bases). Trimming stripped 10 bases from V and 6 bases from J, with 16 bases between. Germline CDR1 is LNHDA and CDR2 is SQIVND (reference sequence). The CDR3 spans 13 residues. CDR3 in DNA: TGTGCCACGGACCAGGGTTTTGGCAATGAGCAGTTCTTC. The encoded protein is CATDQGFGNEQFF. Full variable domain (outside the CDR3, taken from reference TRBV19 and TRBJ2-1): DGGITQSPKYLFRKEGQNVTLSCEQNLNHDAMYWYRQDPGQGLRLIYYSQIVNDFQKGDIAEGYSVSREKKESFPLTVTSAQKNPTAFYLCATDQGFGNEQFFGPGTRLTVL.

The V and J genes are TRBV18 and TRBJ2-7; no definite D call. Trimming took off 3 bases at V and 1 base at J, with 13 bases between the two ends. The germline V gene has CDR1 KGHSH and CDR2 LQKENI. This CDR3 region has 15 residues. The CDR3 is CASSPSTESSYEQYF. The CDR3 region has the DNA TGTGCCAGCTCACCTTCTACAGAGTCTTCCTACGAGCAGTACTTC.

The V gene is TRBV19, the J gene TRBJ1-2; 7 bases match TRBD1. Germline values: CDR1 LNHDA, CDR2 SQIVND (reference sequence). J gave up 4 bases and V 6 bases, and 8 bases lay outside the gene matches. This CDR3 contains 14 residues. Here the CDR3 DNA reads TGTGCCAGTAGCATTGAGGGGGCTGGCTATGGCTACACCTTC. Protein: CASSIEGAGYGYTF.

This clone was observed once. The chain recombines TRBV28 with TRBJ2-7; TRBD1 agrees at 7 bases. Germline V gene data show CDR1 as MDHEN and CDR2 as SYDVKM. V was clipped by 5 bases and J by 1 base; unmatched bases: 8. The CDR3 is made up of 15 amino acids. This CDR3 is CASSPPPTGSYEQYF. The CDR3 DNA is TGTGCCAGCAGTCCCCCCCCGACAGGGTCCTACGAGCAGTACTTC.

The CDR3 region has the DNA TGCGCCAGCAGCCAAGGGCAGGGCACCTACAATGAGCAGTTCTTC. Protein sequence: CASSQGQGTYNEQFF. V and J are TRBV4-1 and TRBJ2-1; D might be TRBD1 (5 bases). In germline, CDR1 is MGHRA, CDR2 YSYEKL. The CDR3 totals 15 residues. Trimming left V 1 base short and J 2 bases short, with 9 bases between.

This clone was recorded a few times. The chain uses TRBV12-1 and TRBJ1-5; the table gives TRBD1 as D, unverified against the DNA. TRBV12-1 is marked as a pseudogene. CDR3 size: 14 residues. The CDR3 coding sequence is TGTGCCAGCAGCCCCAGGAGCAGGGATCAGCCCCAGCATTTT. Encoded protein: CASSPRSRDQPQHF.

The chain is built from TRBV5-6 and TRBJ2-1; D is perhaps TRBD1 (5 bases). The CDR3 is 15 residues long. Between the trimmed V and J ends, which lost 0 bases and 3 bases, there was a span of 10 bases. In germline, CDR1 is SGHDT, CDR2 YYEEEE. The CDR3 spells CASSLGGHLYNEQFF. In nucleotides, the CDR3 is TGTGCCAGCAGCTTGGGAGGACACCTCTACAATGAGCAGTTCTTC. Supplemented by reference TRBV5-6 and TRBJ2-1, the full variable domain reads DAGVTQSPTHLIKTRGQQVTLRCSPKSGHDTVSWYQQALGQGPQFIFQYYEEEERQRGNFPDRFSGHQFPNYSSELNVNALLLGDSALYLCASSLGGHLYNEQFFGPGTRLTVL.

The chain has TRBV13 and TRBJ2-7; unclear D gene. The germline V gene encodes CDR1 PRHDT and CDR2 FYEKMQ (reference sequence). The CDR3 totals 14 residues. Trimming removed 0 bases from V and 0 bases from J, with 6 bases in between. The CDR3 nucleotides are TGTGCCAGCAGCTTAGGTTCGGTCTCCTACGAGCAGTACTTC. Translated, it gives CASSLGSVSYEQYF.

The chain couples TRBV7-3 to TRBJ2-3; no clear D gene. The CDR3 consists of 14 residues. Germline lookup yields CDR1 SGHTA and CDR2 FQGTGA. Trimming removed 2 bases from V and 1 base from J, with 7 bases in between. The CDR3 reads CASSLFAGTDTQYF. The DNA of the CDR3 is TGTGCCAGCAGCTTATTTGCGGGCACAGATACGCAGTATTTT.

This clone has just a few counts. This rearrangement joins TRBV5-4 to TRBJ2-3, with D possibly matching TRBD2 (5 bases). Germline V gene lookup returns CDR1 SGHNT and CDR2 YYREEE (reference sequence). The ends were cut back, 1 base at V and 4 bases at J, with 7 bases in the middle. This CDR3 comprises 13 residues. In DNA, the CDR3 is TGTGCCAGCAGCTTGCGGGGATCAGATACGCAGTATTTT. It codes for CASSLRGSDTQYF.

The chain joins TRBV9 to TRBJ1-1; D is unresolved. The V end lost 6 bases, the J end lost 5 bases, and 20 bases lay between the germline ends. The CDR3 covers 15 residues. Germline loops: CDR1 SGDLS, CDR2 YYNGEE. CDR3 sequence: CASTLLPGEETEAFF. The DNA for the CDR3 is TGTGCCAGCACCCTACTCCCCGGGGAGGAAACTGAAGCTTTCTTT.

The genes are TRBV4-1 and TRBJ1-1, with D possibly matching TRBD1 (5 bases). Trimming took off 3 bases at V and 2 bases at J, with 10 bases between the two ends. Germline CDR1 and CDR2: MGHRA and YSYEKL. CDR3 length: 14 residues. The CDR3 sequence is CASSQYTGNTEAFF. The DNA of the CDR3 is TGCGCCAGCAGCCAGTACACAGGAAACACTGAAGCTTTCTTT.

The chain combines TRBV9 with TRBJ2-5, with D possibly being TRBD1 (5 bases). Germline CDR1 is SGDLS and CDR2 is YYNGEE. Between the trimmed V and J ends, which lost 0 bases and 5 bases, there was a span of 14 bases. The CDR3 spans 15 residues. CDR3 DNA sequence: TGTGCCAGCAGCGTAGATCGGGCAGGGATGGAGACCCAGTACTTC. Its protein product is CASSVDRAGMETQYF.

This chain joins TRBV21-1 and TRBJ1-2; the table assigns TRBD1, which was not confirmed against the DNA. TRBV21-1 is reported as a pseudogene. CDR3 size: 16 residues. In DNA, the CDR3 is TGTGCCAGCAGCAAAGAGAAAGGGGGTCCAAACTATGGCTACACCTTC. Protein product: CASSKEKGGPNYGYTF.

The V call is TRBV24-1, the J call TRBJ2-5, with TRBD1 matching over 7 bases. Germline values: CDR1 KGHDR, CDR2 SFDVKD. J was trimmed by 3 bases and V by 1 base; bases with no gene match: 1. The CDR3 covers 14 residues. CDR3 nucleotide sequence: TGTGCCACCAGTGATTTAACAGGGGAAGAGACCCAGTACTTC. Translated, it gives CATSDLTGEETQYF.

This clone came up a few times. This chain connects TRBV5-1 to TRBJ2-1; D perhaps matches TRBD2 (6 bases). Germline assignment: CDR1 SGHRS and CDR2 YFSETQ. The ends were cut back, 5 bases at V and 12 bases at J, with 24 bases in the middle. The CDR3 totals 15 residues. The CDR3 here is CASSLGLAYEQRQFF. Here the CDR3 DNA reads TGCGCCAGCAGTCTGGGGCTAGCGTACGAGCAGAGGCAGTTCTTC.

This clone is categorized as medium-sized. The same CDR3 can be traced to other DNA sequences in this sample. The rearrangement links TRBV7-8 to TRBJ2-7, with D maybe TRBD2 (7 bases). The CDR3 contains 13 residues. Trimming stripped 0 bases from V and 6 bases from J, with 9 bases between. Germline CDR1 and CDR2: SGHVS and FQNEAQ. DNA for the CDR3: TGTGCCAGCAGCTTAGCAGGGGGGGGCGAGCAGTACTTC. This encodes CASSLAGGGEQYF.

The chain couples TRBV7-8 to TRBJ2-1, with D tentatively TRBD1 (6 bases). This CDR3 has 14 residues. V was cut by 2 bases and J by 1 base, with 6 bases left in between. Germline loops: CDR1 SGHVS, CDR2 FQNEAQ. The CDR3 DNA sequence: TGTGCCAGCAGCTTAACAGGGTCCTACAATGAGCAGTTCTTC. Amino acids: CASSLTGSYNEQFF.